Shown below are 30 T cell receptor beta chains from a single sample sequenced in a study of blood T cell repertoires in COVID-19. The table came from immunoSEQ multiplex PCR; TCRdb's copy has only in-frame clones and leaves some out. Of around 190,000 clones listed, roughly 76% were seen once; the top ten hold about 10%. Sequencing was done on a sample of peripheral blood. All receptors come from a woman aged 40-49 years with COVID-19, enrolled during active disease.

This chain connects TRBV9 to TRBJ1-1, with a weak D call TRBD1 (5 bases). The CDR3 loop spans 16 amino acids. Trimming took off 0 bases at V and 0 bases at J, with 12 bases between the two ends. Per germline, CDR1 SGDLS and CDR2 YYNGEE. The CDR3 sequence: CASSVGAGTLNTEAFF. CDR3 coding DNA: TGTGCCAGCAGCGTAGGTGCGGGGACCTTGAACACTGAAGCTTTCTTT.

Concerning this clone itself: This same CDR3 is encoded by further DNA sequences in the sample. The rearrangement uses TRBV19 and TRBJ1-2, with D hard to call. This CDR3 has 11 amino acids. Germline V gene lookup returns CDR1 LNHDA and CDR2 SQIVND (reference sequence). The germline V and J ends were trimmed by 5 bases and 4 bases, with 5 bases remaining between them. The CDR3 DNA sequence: TGTGCCAGTAGTTCGGGCTATGGCTACACCTTC. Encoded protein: CASSSGYGYTF.

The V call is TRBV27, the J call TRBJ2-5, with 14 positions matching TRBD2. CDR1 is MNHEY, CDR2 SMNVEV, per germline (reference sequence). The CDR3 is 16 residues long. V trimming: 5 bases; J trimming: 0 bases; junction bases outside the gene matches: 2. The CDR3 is CASSRTSGGNQETQYF. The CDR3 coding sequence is TGTGCCAGCAGTCGGACTAGCGGGGGGAACCAAGAGACCCAGTACTTC.

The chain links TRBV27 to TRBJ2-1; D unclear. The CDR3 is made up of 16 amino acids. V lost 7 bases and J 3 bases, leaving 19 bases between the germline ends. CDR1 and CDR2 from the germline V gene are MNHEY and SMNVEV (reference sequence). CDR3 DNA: TGTGCCAGCACCCCCCTATCAGACTCGGACTACAATGAGCAGTTCTTC. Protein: CASTPLSDSDYNEQFF.

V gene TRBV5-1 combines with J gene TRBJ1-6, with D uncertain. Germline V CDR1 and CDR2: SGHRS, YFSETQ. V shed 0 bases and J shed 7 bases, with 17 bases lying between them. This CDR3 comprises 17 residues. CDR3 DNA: TGCGCCAGCAGCTTGGCCGGGCCACGGGGAGGGAATTCACCCCTCCACTTT. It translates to CASSLAGPRGGNSPLHF.

In nucleotides, the CDR3 is TGTGCCAGCAGCGTAGAGTGGAGCGGGGGGCAGTATTTT. It encodes CASSVEWSGGQYF. This chain links TRBV9 with TRBJ2-3, with 8 positions matching TRBD2. V gave up 0 bases and J gave up 11 bases; unmatched junction bases: 5. This CDR3 region has 13 residues. From germline, CDR1 is SGDLS and CDR2 YYNGEE.

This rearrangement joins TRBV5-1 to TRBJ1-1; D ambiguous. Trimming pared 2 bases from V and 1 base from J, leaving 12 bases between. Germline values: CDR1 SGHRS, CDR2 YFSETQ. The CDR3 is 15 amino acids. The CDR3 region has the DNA TGCGCCAGCAGCTTTGGGAGCAGGAAGAACACTGAAGCTTTCTTT. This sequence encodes CASSFGSRKNTEAFF. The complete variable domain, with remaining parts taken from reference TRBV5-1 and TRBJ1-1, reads KAGVTQTPRYLIKTRGQQVTLSCSPISGHRSVSWYQQTPGQGLQFLFEYFSETQRNKGNFPGRFSGRQFSNSRSEMNVSTLELGDSALYLCASSFGSRKNTEAFFGQGTRLTVV.

The CDR3 loop is CASSAGTGTNYGYTF. DNA of the CDR3: TGTGCCAGTAGTGCCGGGACAGGGACCAACTATGGCTACACCTTC. The chain carries TRBV19 and TRBJ1-2; TRBD1 agrees at 9 bases. The length of the CDR3 is 15 residues. Trimming took 5 bases from V and 2 from J; bases not matched to a gene: 6. Germline CDR1 and CDR2: LNHDA and SQIVND (reference sequence).

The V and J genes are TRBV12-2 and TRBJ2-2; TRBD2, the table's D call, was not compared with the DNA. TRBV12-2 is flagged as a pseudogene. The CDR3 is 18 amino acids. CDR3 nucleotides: TGTGCAAGTCCAACCCCTCGGGGGAGGGACAATTACACCGGGGAGCTGTTTTTT. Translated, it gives CASPTPRGRDNYTGELFF.

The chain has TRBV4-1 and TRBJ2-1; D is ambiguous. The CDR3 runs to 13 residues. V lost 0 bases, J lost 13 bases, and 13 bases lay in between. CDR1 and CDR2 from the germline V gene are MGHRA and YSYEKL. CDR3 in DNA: TGCGCCAGCAGCCAAGATCCCATAGATACTCAGTTCTTC. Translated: CASSQDPIDTQFF.

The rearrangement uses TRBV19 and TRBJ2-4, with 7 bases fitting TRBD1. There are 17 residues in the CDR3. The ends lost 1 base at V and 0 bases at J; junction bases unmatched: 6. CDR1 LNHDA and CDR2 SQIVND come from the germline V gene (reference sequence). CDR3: CASSIVERGLAKNIQYF. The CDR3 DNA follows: TGTGCCAGTAGTATAGTGGAGAGGGGGCTAGCCAAAAACATTCAGTACTTC.

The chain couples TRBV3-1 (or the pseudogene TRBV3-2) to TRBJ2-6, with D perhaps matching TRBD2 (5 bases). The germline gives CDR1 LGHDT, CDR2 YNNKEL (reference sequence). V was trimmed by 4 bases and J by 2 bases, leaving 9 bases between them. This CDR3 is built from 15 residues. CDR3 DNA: TGTGCCAGCAGCCCCTTGGAGGCTGGGGCCAACGTCCTGACTTTC. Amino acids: CASSPLEAGANVLTF.

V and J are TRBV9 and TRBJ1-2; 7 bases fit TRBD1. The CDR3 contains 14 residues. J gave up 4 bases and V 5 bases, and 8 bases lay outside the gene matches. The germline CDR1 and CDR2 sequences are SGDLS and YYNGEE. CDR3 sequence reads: CASSSRDSFYGYTF. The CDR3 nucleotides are TGTGCCAGCAGTAGCCGGGACAGCTTCTATGGCTACACCTTC.

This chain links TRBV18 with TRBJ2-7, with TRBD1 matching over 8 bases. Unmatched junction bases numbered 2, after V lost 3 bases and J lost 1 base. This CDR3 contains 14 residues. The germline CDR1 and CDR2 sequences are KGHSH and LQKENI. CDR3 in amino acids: CASSPWDRSYEQYF. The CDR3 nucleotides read TGTGCCAGCTCACCTTGGGACAGGTCCTACGAGCAGTACTTC.

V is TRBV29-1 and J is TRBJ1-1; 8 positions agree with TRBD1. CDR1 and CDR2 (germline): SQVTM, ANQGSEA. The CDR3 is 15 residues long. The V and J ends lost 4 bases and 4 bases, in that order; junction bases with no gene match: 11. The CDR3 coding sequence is TGCAGCGTTGCCCTACCCAGGGGGCGGTTCACTGAAGCTTTCTTT. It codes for CSVALPRGRFTEAFF.

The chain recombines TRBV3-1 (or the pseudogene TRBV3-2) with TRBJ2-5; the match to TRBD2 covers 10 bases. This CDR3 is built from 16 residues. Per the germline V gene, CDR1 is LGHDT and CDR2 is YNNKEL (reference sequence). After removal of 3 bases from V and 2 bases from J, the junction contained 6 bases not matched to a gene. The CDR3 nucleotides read TGTGCCAGCAGCCACGGACTAGCGGCCACACAAGAGACCCAGTACTTC. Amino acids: CASSHGLAATQETQYF.

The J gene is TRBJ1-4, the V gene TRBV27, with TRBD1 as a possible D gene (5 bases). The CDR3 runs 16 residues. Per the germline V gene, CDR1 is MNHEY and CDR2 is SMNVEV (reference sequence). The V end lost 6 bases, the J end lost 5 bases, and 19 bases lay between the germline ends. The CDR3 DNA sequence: TGTGCCAGCAGCCGCGTCGGGGGGGGGTCGAATGAAAAACTGTTTTTT. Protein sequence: CASSRVGGGSNEKLFF.

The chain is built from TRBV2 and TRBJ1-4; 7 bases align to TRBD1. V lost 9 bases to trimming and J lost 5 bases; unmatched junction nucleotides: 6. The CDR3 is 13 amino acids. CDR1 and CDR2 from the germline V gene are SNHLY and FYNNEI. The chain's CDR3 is CASGGQQNEKLFF. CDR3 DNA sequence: TGTGCCAGTGGGGGACAGCAAAATGAAAAACTGTTTTTT.

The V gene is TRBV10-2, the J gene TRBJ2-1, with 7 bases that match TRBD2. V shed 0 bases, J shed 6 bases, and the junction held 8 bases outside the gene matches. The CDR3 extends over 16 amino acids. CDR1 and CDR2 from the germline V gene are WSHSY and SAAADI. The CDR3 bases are TGCGCCAGCAGTGAGTCGGGTGGCGGGGGTTTCAATGAGCAGTTCTTC. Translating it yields CASSESGGGGFNEQFF.

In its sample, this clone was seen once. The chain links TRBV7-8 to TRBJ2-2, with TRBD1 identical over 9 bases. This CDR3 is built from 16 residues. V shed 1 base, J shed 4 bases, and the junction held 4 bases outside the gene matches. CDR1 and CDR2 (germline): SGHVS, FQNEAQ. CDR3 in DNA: TGTGCCAGCAGCTTAGGTGTGACAGGGGGCACCGGGGAGCTGTTTTTT. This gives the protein CASSLGVTGGTGELFF.

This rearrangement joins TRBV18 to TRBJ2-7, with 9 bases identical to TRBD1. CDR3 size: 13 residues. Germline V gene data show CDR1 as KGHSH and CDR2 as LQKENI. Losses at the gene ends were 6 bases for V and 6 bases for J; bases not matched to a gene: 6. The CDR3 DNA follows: TGTGCCAGCTCGCAGACAGGGGGTGGCGAGCAGTACTTC. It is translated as CASSQTGGGEQYF.

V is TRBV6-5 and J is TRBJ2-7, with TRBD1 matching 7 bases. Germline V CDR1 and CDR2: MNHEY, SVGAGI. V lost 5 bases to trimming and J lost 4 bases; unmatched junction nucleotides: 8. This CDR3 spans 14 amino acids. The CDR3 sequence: CASSPTGVGYEQYF. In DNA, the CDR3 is TGTGCCAGCAGTCCTACAGGGGTCGGTTACGAGCAGTACTTC.

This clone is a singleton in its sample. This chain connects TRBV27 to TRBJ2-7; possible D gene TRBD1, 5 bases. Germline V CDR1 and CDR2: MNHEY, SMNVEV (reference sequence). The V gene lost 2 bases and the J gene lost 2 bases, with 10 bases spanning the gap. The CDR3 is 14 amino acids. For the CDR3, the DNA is TGTGCCAGCAGTTTAAGGGGCCTCACCTACGAGCAGTACTTC. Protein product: CASSLRGLTYEQYF.

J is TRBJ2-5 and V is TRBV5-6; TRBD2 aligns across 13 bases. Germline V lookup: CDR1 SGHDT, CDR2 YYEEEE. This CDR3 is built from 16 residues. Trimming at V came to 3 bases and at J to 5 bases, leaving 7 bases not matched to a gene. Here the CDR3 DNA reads TGTGCCAGCAGCTCGCTGACTAGCGGGGGGAGGGAGACCCAGTACTTC. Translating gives CASSSLTSGGRETQYF.

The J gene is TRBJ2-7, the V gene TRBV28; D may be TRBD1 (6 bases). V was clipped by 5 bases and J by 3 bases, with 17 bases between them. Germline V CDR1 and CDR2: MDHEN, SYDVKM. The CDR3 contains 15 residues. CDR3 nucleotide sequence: TGTGCCAGCAGTGGAATTACACTGGACAGCTACGAGCAGTACTTC. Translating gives CASSGITLDSYEQYF.

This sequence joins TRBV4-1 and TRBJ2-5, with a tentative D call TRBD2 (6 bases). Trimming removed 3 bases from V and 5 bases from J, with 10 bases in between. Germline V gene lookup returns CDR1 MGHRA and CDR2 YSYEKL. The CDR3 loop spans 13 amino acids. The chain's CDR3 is CASSQTRIETQYF. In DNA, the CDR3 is TGCGCCAGCAGCCAGACTAGGATTGAGACCCAGTACTTC.

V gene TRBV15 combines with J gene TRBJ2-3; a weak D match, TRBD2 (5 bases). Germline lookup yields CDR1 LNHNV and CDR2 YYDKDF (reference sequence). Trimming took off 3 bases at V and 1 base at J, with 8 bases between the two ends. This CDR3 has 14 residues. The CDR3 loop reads CATSSRRGTDTQYF. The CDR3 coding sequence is TGTGCCACCAGCAGTCGGCGGGGCACAGATACGCAGTATTTT.

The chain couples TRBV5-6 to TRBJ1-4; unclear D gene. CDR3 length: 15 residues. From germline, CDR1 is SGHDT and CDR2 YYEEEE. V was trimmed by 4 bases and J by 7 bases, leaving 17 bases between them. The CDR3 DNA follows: TGTGCCAGCAGCCTATTCGGGTCACGGTCTGAAAAACTGTTTTTT. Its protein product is CASSLFGSRSEKLFF.

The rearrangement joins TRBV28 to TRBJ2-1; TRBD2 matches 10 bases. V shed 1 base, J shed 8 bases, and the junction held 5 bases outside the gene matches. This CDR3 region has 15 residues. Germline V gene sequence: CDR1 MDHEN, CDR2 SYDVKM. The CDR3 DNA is TGTGCCAGCAGTTTATCCCGGACTAGCGGACATGAGCAGTTCTTC. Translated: CASSLSRTSGHEQFF.

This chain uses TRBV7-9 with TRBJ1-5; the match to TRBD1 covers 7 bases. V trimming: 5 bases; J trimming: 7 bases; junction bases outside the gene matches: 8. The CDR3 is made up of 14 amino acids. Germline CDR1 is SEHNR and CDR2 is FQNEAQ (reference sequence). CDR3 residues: CASSETGDSQPQHF. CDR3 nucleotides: TGTGCCAGCAGCGAAACAGGGGATTCGCAGCCCCAGCATTTT.